The clone carrying this TCR beta chain was counted a single time. Original processing methods: Reference gene primer amplification in the assay estimated nucleated cell counts. The table came from immunoSEQ multiplex PCR; TCRdb's copy has only in-frame clones and leaves some out. Clone size and the V and J calls come from that table; the DNA yielded D and trimming. The repertoire has about 190,000 clones, approximately 88% of them found once; the top ten carry about 3.5%. This CDR3 is 14 amino acids long. CDR1 and CDR2 from the germline V gene are SNHLY and FYNNEI. The V end was cut by 7 bases, the J end by 3 bases, with 13 bases between. The sample is drawn from a study of blood T cell repertoires in COVID-19. In terms of age and location, participants ranged from about 18 to 95 years and lived in approximately 26 US areas. Participants were placed into cohorts based on the clinical history they reported.

Material: PBMCs or T cells enriched from blood (not recorded which). The origin of this receptor is a woman between 25 and 40 years old who had recovered from COVID-19. J is TRBJ2-1 and V is TRBV2; a possible D gene is TRBD2 (7 bases). This chain's CDR3 is CASMGGQLYNEQFF. The DNA for the CDR3 is TGTGCCAGCATGGGGGGGCAGCTCTACAATGAGCAGTTCTTC.